Each of the 9 T cell receptor beta chains below was sequenced from the same sample in a study of Graves' ophthalmopathy and Graves' hyperthyroidism. From RNA, the CDR3 regions of TCR beta chains were amplified and sequenced. HTBI primers were used in a first-round RT-PCR, which preceded a second-round multiplex PCR. MiXCR, applied by TCRdb to the multiplex PCR reads, yields one record per CDR3 protein. The table shows about half a million distinct CDR3 sequences, with around 14% occurring only once. The sample was blood. These receptors were collected from a woman younger than 45 with Graves' ophthalmopathy.

This clonotype was seen at least ten times. V is TRBV6-1 and J is TRBJ1-2; TRBD1 aligns across 11 bases. Germline values: CDR1 MNHNS, CDR2 SASEGT. V lost 5 bases, J lost 4 bases, and 6 bases stayed unmatched. This CDR3 spans 15 amino acids. The CDR3 protein is CASSKDRGRSYGYTF. The CDR3 DNA reads as TGTGCCAGCAGTAAGGACAGGGGGCGCAGCTATGGCTACACCTTC.

This clonotype has at least ten counts. The chain joins TRBV6-1 to TRBJ2-7; 9 nucleotides match TRBD1. Germline V CDR1 and CDR2: MNHNS, SASEGT. The CDR3 length is 14 residues. V lost 3 bases, J lost 3 bases, and 3 bases stayed unmatched. The CDR3 coding sequence is TGTGCCAGCAGTGACTGGGGACAGGGCTACGAGCAGTACTTC. Amino acid sequence: CASSDWGQGYEQYF.

This clonotype was observed at least ten times. V usage is TRBV28 and J usage is TRBJ1-5, with unresolved D. V lost 2 bases to trimming and J lost 5 bases, with 7 bases between them. The CDR3 totals 13 residues. CDR1 and CDR2 (germline): MDHEN, SYDVKM. The CDR3 protein is CASSLQVDQPQHF. CDR3 bases: TGTGCCAGCAGTTTACAAGTGGATCAGCCCCAGCATTTT.

This clonotype was picked up many times. J is TRBJ1-5 and V is TRBV19, with D perhaps matching TRBD1 (5 bases). Trimming pared 6 bases from V and 10 bases from J, leaving 19 bases between. Germline CDR1 is LNHDA and CDR2 is SQIVND (reference sequence). The CDR3 totals 14 residues. The CDR3 nucleotides are TGTGCCAGTAGAAGGAAGGGGTCGGTGTACCCCCAGCATTTT. Translated: CASRRKGSVYPQHF.

This clonotype was seen many times. The chain has TRBV12-3 or TRBV12-4 and TRBJ1-2; D unclear. The CDR3 has 11 residues. Trimming pared 6 bases from V and 5 bases from J, leaving 7 bases between. Written as DNA, the CDR3 is TGTGCCAGCAGCCGGCGGTATGGCTACACCTTC. It yields the protein CASSRRYGYTF.

In this sample, this clonotype turned up many times. The chain carries TRBV6-1 and TRBJ2-7; TRBD2 aligns across 9 bases. Germline V gene data show CDR1 as MNHNS and CDR2 as SASEGT. V lost 6 bases, J lost 3 bases, and 3 bases stayed unmatched. This CDR3 region has 13 residues. The CDR3 DNA is TGTGCCAGCAGCCCACTAGCGGGCTACGAGCAGTACTTC. Protein product: CASSPLAGYEQYF.

Many counts were recorded for this clonotype. The rearrangement joins TRBV6-1 to TRBJ2-7, with a tentative D call TRBD2 (6 bases). The CDR3 is 13 residues long. Trimming cost V 7 bases and J 3 bases, with 13 bases left between them. CDR1 MNHNS and CDR2 SASEGT come from the germline V gene. CDR3 coding DNA: TGTGCCAGCACCCCGGGACTGGTCTACGAGCAGTACTTC. Its protein product is CASTPGLVYEQYF.

The J gene is TRBJ1-6, the V gene TRBV30, with D hard to call. The V end lost 4 bases, the J end lost 5 bases, and 12 bases lay between the germline ends. Germline V gene sequence: CDR1 GTSNPN, CDR2 SVGIG (reference sequence). This CDR3 contains 14 residues. CDR3 in amino acids: CAWTPGGHNSPLHF. As DNA, the CDR3 is TGTGCCTGGACTCCCGGAGGTCATAATTCACCCCTCCACTTT.

The V call is TRBV5-1, the J call TRBJ2-5, with TRBD2 as a possible D gene (5 bases). From germline, CDR1 is SGHRS and CDR2 YFSETQ. The V end was cut by 1 base, the J end by 4 bases, with 14 bases between. The CDR3 is 15 residues long. The CDR3 spells CASSLSRSRGETQYF. CDR3 bases: TGCGCCAGCAGCTTGTCGAGATCACGGGGAGAGACCCAGTACTTC.